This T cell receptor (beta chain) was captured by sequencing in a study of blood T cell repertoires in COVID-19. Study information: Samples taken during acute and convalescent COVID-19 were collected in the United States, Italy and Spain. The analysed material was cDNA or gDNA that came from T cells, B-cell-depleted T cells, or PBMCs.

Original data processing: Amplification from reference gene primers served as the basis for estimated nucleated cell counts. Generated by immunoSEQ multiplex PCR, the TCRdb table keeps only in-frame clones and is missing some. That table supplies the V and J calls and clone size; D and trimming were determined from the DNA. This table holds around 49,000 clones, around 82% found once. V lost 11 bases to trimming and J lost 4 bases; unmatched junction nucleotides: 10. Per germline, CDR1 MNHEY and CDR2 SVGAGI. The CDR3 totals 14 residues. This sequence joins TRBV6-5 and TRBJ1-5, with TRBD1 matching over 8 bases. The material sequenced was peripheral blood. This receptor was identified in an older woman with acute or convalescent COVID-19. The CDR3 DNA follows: TGTGCCGGGAGAGGGACAGGCCTAAATCAGCCCCAGCATTTT. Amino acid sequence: CAGRGTGLNQPQHF.